A selection of T cell receptor beta chains follows, all from one sample in a study of T cell responses to AZD1222 COVID-19 vaccine. TCRdb's copy holds only in-frame clones and misses some; the assay was immunoSEQ multiplex PCR. Here the sample spans approximately 190,000 clones, around nine tenths being singletons. Sample: peripheral blood, taken 28 days after the second dose of the MenACWY control vaccine. Every receptor here comes from an adult who received the MenACWY meningococcal vaccine as a control. CDR3s include the opening cysteine and the closing phenylalanine or tryptophan.

v_gene	j_gene	len	CDR3aa
TRBV5-5	TRBJ1-1	14	CASSYGQGAAEAFF
TRBV9	TRBJ2-7	14	CASSVAAGTYEQYF
TRBV7-8	TRBJ1-4	14	CASRQGQGSEKLFF
TRBV10-3	TRBJ2-7	12	CAIGTWQYEQYF
TRBV9	TRBJ2-3	17	CASSVAPTAGGSNTQYF
TRBV7-9	TRBJ2-7	15	CASSLATLPVYEQYF
TRBV19	TRBJ2-7	15	CASSAGQGNSYEQYF
TRBV7-9	TRBJ2-3	15	CASRWDSWSSDTQYF
TRBV14	TRBJ2-3	16	CASSQGRGVGTDTQYF
TRBV10-3	TRBJ2-7	13	CAISESKASQQYF
TRBV7-3	TRBJ2-1	14	CASSLANSNNEQFF
TRBV9	TRBJ1-1	14	CASSVEPGNTEAFF
TRBV15	TRBJ1-1	16	CATSRGRGGGGTEAFF
TRBV7-3	TRBJ2-5	12	CASSSTGGRKYF
TRBV27	TRBJ1-5	18	CAVRVRGWFSIGNQPQHF
TRBV15	TRBJ1-1	21	CATSRDRSYPGPGTVNTEAFF
TRBV12-3/TRBV12-4	TRBJ1-5	13	CASSSSLNQPQHF
TRBV29-1	TRBJ1-2	13	CSGYVQGSHGYTF
TRBV30	TRBJ2-1	15	CAWSADRQAGDEQFF
TRBV19	TRBJ2-7	13	CASSIPGAYEQYF
TRBV28	TRBJ1-2	12	CASRSGEYGYTF
TRBV24-1	TRBJ1-1	15	CATSDSGGVGTEAFF
TRBV30	TRBJ1-1	16	CAWTGTEGGLNTEAFF
TRBV24-1	TRBJ2-1	14	CATVGGPSYNEQFF
TRBV7-3	TRBJ1-1	14	CASSTGGGNTEAFF
TRBV7-9	TRBJ1-6	14	CASSLMGEGSPLHF
TRBV7-2	TRBJ1-2	16	CASSHRGRRQTYGYTF
TRBV9	TRBJ2-2	15	CASSVDIGATGELFF
TRBV11-2	TRBJ1-1	14	CASTPGRSPTEAFF
TRBV7-2	TRBJ2-3	16	CASRATSGRIADTQYF
TRBV7-9	TRBJ2-1	12	CASSRDLNEQFF